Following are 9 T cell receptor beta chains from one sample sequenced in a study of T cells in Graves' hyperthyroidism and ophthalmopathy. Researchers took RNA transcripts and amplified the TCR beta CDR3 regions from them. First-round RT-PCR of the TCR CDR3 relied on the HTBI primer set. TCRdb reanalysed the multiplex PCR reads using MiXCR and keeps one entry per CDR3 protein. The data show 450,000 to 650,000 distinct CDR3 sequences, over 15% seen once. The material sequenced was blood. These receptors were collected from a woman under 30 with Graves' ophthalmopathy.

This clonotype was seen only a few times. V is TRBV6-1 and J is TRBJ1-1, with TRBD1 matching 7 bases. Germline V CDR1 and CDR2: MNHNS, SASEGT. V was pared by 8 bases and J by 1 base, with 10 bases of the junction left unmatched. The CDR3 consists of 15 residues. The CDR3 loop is CASFRPGQPNTEAFF. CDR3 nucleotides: TGTGCCAGCTTTAGACCGGGACAGCCGAACACTGAAGCTTTCTTT.

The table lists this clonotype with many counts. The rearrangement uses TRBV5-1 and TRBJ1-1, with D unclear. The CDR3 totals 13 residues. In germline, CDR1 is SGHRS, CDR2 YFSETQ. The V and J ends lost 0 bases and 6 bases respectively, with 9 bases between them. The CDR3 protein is CASSLEGVAEAFF. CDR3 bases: TGCGCCAGCAGCTTGGAGGGAGTGGCTGAAGCTTTCTTT.

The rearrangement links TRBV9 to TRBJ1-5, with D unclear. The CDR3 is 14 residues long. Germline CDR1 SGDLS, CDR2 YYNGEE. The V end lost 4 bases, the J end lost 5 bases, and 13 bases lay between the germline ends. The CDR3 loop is CASSPDPDDQPQHF. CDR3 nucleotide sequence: TGTGCCAGCAGCCCCGACCCCGACGATCAGCCCCAGCATTTT.

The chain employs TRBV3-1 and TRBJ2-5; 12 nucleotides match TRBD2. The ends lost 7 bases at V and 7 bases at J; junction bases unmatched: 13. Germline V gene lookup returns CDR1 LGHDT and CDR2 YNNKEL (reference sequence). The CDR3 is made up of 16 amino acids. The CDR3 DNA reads TGTGCCAGCAATAGACTAGCGGGGGCCCAAGCAGGGACCCAGTACTTC. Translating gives CASNRLAGAQAGTQYF.

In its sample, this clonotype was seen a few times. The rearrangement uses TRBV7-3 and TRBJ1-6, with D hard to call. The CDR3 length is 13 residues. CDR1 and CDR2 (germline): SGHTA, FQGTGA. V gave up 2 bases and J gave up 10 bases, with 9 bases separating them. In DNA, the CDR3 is TGTGCCAGCAGCTTAGAAGTGATATCACCCCTCCACTTT. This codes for CASSLEVISPLHF.

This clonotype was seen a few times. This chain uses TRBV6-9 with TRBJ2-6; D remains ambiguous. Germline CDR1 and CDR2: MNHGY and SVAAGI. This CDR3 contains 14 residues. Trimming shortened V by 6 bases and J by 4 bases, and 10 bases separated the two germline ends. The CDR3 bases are TGTGCCAGCAGCTCTTCTCTCGGGGCCAACGTCCTGACTTTC. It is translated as CASSSSLGANVLTF.

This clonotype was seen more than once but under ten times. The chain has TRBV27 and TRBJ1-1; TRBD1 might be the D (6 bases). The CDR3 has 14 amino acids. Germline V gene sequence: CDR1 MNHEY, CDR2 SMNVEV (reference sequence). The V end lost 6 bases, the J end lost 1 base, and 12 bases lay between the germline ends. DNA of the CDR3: TGTGCCAGCAGATGGGACATAGAGAACACTGAAGCTTTCTTT. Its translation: CASRWDIENTEAFF.

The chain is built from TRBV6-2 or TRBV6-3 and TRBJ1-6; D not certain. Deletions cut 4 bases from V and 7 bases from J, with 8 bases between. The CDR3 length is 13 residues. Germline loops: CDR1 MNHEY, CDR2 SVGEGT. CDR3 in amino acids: CASSSPPNSPLHF. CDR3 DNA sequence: TGTGCCAGCAGTTCCCCCCCGAATTCACCCCTCCACTTT.

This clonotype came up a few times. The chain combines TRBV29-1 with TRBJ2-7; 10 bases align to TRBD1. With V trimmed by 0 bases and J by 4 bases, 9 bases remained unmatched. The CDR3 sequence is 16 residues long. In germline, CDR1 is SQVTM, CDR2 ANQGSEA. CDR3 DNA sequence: TGCAGCGTTGAAGACCCCCGACAGGGGGCGAGGTACGAGCAGTACTTC. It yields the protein CSVEDPRQGARYEQYF.